Presented here are 21 T cell receptor beta chains from one specimen sequenced in a study of cytotoxic CD8 clonotypes in ibrutinib-treated CLL (dated by TCRdb to the early 2020s). Library preparation used the immunoSEQ multiplex PCR assay. Held by TCRdb, this immuneACCESS table contains in-frame sequences only and omits some clones. Under half of the omission traces to an unresolved V gene where checked; the cause of the rest is unknown. A total of about 120,000 clones appear in this sample, approximately 58% of them only once. About 40% of the sample is held by the ten biggest clonotypes. The time point label on this specimen signifies: roughly 2 years on ibrutinib. The sample here was PBMCs, taken after 24 months of ibrutinib treatment. The receptors shown here come from a human donor with chronic lymphocytic leukemia.

The genes are TRBV30 and TRBJ2-1; D is undetermined. The ends were cut back, 4 bases at V and 0 bases at J, with 10 bases in the middle. The CDR3 is 14 residues long. Germline V gene lookup returns CDR1 GTSNPN and CDR2 SVGIG (reference sequence). The CDR3 nucleotides read TGTGCCTGGAATAAAGCGTTCTCCTACAATGAGCAGTTCTTC. This encodes CAWNKAFSYNEQFF.

The chain has TRBV19 and TRBJ2-1, with D hard to call. This CDR3 is 14 amino acids long. The V end was cut by 4 bases, the J end by 0 bases, with 7 bases between. CDR1 LNHDA and CDR2 SQIVND come from the germline V gene (reference sequence). DNA of the CDR3: TGTGCCAGTAGTAACTTCATCTCCTACAATGAGCAGTTCTTC. Protein: CASSNFISYNEQFF.

The CDR3 sequence: CASSRQGGETQYF. In nucleotides, the CDR3 is TGTGCCAGCAGCCGACAGGGCGGGGAGACCCAGTACTTC. This chain links TRBV11-3 with TRBJ2-5; TRBD1 matches at 7 bases. CDR3 length equals 13 residues. V gave up 5 bases and J gave up 5 bases; unmatched junction bases: 5. Germline V gives CDR1 SGHNT, CDR2 YENEEA.

This clone was seen a handful of times. The chain is built from TRBV6-5 and TRBJ1-5; the D is unclear. V lost 10 bases, J lost 3 bases, and 7 bases lay in between. CDR1 MNHEY and CDR2 SVGAGI come from the germline V gene. This CDR3 comprises 11 residues. CDR3 DNA sequence: TGTGCCACCGGGGTCAATCAGCCCCAGCATTTT. Translating it yields CATGVNQPQHF.

This clone was seen repeatedly, ten times or more. The chain recombines TRBV10-1 with TRBJ2-7; a possible D gene is TRBD1 (6 bases). This CDR3 has 8 amino acids. Germline values: CDR1 WNHNN, CDR2 SYGVQD (reference sequence). This CDR3 is CASTQQGV. Here the CDR3 DNA reads TGCGCCAGCACCCAACAGGGTGTC.

This rearrangement joins TRBV11-2 to TRBJ2-5; 8 bases line up with TRBD1. The CDR3 sequence is 15 residues long. V shed 4 bases, J shed 5 bases, and the junction held 9 bases outside the gene matches. The germline V gene encodes CDR1 SGHAT and CDR2 FQNNGV. The CDR3 protein is CASSSRTGPWETQYF. The CDR3 nucleotides are TGTGCCAGCAGCTCGAGGACAGGGCCCTGGGAGACCCAGTACTTC.

This chain uses TRBV4-1 with TRBJ1-1; D is unclear. From germline, CDR1 is MGHRA and CDR2 YSYEKL. The ends were cut back, 1 base at V and 10 bases at J, with 19 bases in the middle. The CDR3 totals 15 residues. The CDR3 loop is CASSQGGMEAMGAFF. CDR3 nucleotides: TGCGCCAGCAGCCAAGGAGGAATGGAGGCGATGGGAGCTTTCTTT.

The chain joins TRBV30 to TRBJ1-1; D gene ambiguous. The CDR3 spans 13 residues. Per germline, CDR1 GTSNPN and CDR2 SVGIG (reference sequence). The V gene lost 3 bases and the J gene lost 2 bases, with 10 bases spanning the gap. The CDR3 DNA is TGTGCCTGGAGGGATAAACCCAACACTGAAGCTTTCTTT. Its protein is CAWRDKPNTEAFF.

About this clone: The same CDR3 also results from other DNA sequences found in this sample. V gene TRBV29-1 combines with J gene TRBJ2-3, with a tentative D call TRBD2 (6 bases). The CDR3 is 13 residues long. The germline V gene encodes CDR1 SQVTM and CDR2 ANQGSEA. The germline V and J ends were trimmed by 6 bases and 0 bases, with 10 bases remaining between them. Here the CDR3 reads CSVRRGSTDTQYF. The CDR3 bases are TGCAGCGTCCGACGGGGGAGCACAGATACGCAGTATTTT.

The rearrangement joins TRBV7-9 to TRBJ2-7; D remains ambiguous. The germline gives CDR1 SEHNR, CDR2 FQNEAQ (reference sequence). V lost 5 bases, J lost 3 bases, and 8 bases lay in between. There are 12 residues in the CDR3. CDR3 in DNA: TGTGCCAGCAGCCGGGCCGACTACGAGCAGTACTTC. Its protein is CASSRADYEQYF.

The CDR3 spells CASGFLTRAGGYTF. The CDR3 DNA sequence: TGTGCTAGTGGTTTTTTAACCAGGGCCGGTGGCTACACCTTC. The chain recombines TRBV12-5 with TRBJ1-2; tentatively, D is TRBD1 (5 bases). There are 14 residues in the CDR3. V was cut by 3 bases and J by 7 bases, with 15 bases left in between. Germline loops: CDR1 LGHNT, CDR2 FRNRAP.

The chain couples TRBV30 to TRBJ2-1; no firm D call. The CDR3 length is 10 residues. V was pared by 0 bases and J by 10 bases, with 4 bases between. The germline V gene encodes CDR1 GTSNPN and CDR2 SVGIG (reference sequence). Here the CDR3 reads CAWSVKEQFF. As DNA, the CDR3 is TGTGCCTGGAGTGTAAAGGAGCAGTTCTTC.

The chain links TRBV25-1 to TRBJ1-4; no clear D gene. The CDR3 covers 14 residues. V was shortened by 4 bases and J by 2 bases, with 8 bases between the two germline ends. CDR1 and CDR2 from the germline V gene are MGHDK and SYGVNS. This CDR3 reads CASSVSRTNEKLFF. The CDR3 DNA sequence: TGTGCCAGCAGTGTCAGTAGGACTAATGAAAAACTGTTTTTT.

The chain carries TRBV5-6 and TRBJ2-5; 9 positions agree with TRBD1. This CDR3 is built from 15 residues. V was clipped by 4 bases and J by 1 base; unmatched bases: 5. The germline CDR1 and CDR2 sequences are SGHDT and YYEEEE. This CDR3 is CASSRTGAGQETQYF. The CDR3 nucleotides are TGTGCCAGCAGCCGGACAGGGGCTGGCCAAGAGACCCAGTACTTC.

CDR3: CASSPGLEETQYF. The CDR3 DNA reads TGTGCCAGCTCACCGGGCCTTGAAGAGACCCAGTACTTC. The gene calls are TRBV18 and TRBJ2-5; the D is unclear. There are 13 residues in the CDR3. Trimming took off 3 bases at V and 3 bases at J, with 8 bases between the two ends. Germline lookup yields CDR1 KGHSH and CDR2 LQKENI. The whole variable domain, filled in from reference TRBV18 and TRBJ2-5, reads NAGVMQNPRHLVRRRGQEARLRCSPMKGHSHVYWYRQLPEEGLKFMVYLQKENIIDESGMPKERFSAEFPKEGPSILRIQQVVRGDSAAYFCASSPGLEETQYFGPGTRLLVL.

V is TRBV7-9 and J is TRBJ2-7; 9 bases align to TRBD1. J lost 6 bases, V lost 5 bases, and 11 bases had no gene match. Germline values: CDR1 SEHNR, CDR2 FQNEAQ (reference sequence). The length of the CDR3 is 15 residues. The CDR3 nucleotides read TGTGCCAGCAGCCGAAGTCCCGGGACAGGGATCGAGCAGTACTTC. Protein: CASSRSPGTGIEQYF.

This chain links TRBV7-9 with TRBJ2-2, with D uncertain. The CDR3 runs to 13 residues. The germline V gene encodes CDR1 SEHNR and CDR2 FQNEAQ (reference sequence). V was shortened by 3 bases and J by 5 bases, with 7 bases between the two germline ends. In nucleotides, the CDR3 is TGTGCCAGCAGCTTCAAGACTACCGGGGAGCTGTTTTTT. Amino acids: CASSFKTTGELFF.

This rearrangement joins TRBV30 to TRBJ1-2; 9 nucleotides match TRBD1. With 4 bases clipped from V and 4 bases from J, the junction kept 13 bases outside the gene matches. The CDR3 spans 16 residues. CDR1 and CDR2 (germline): GTSNPN, SVGIG (reference sequence). The CDR3 sequence is CAWTPRGQGYSYGYTF. CDR3 sequence (DNA): TGTGCCTGGACCCCACGCGGACAGGGGTATAGCTATGGCTACACCTTC.

The rearrangement joins TRBV27 to TRBJ1-2; TRBD1 is a possible D gene (5 bases). V was trimmed by 8 bases and J by 6 bases, leaving 13 bases between them. CDR1 MNHEY and CDR2 SMNVEV come from the germline V gene (reference sequence). This CDR3 has 12 residues. The CDR3 here is CASGTGLDGYTF. CDR3 in DNA: TGTGCCAGCGGTACAGGTTTGGATGGCTACACCTTC.

The rearrangement joins TRBV29-1 to TRBJ2-7; a possible D gene is TRBD2 (7 bases). The V gene lost 1 base and the J gene lost 4 bases, with 20 bases spanning the gap. Germline V CDR1 and CDR2: SQVTM, ANQGSEA. This CDR3 is built from 16 residues. CDR3 in amino acids: CSVEGPGGQQLYEQYF. CDR3 in DNA: TGCAGCGTTGAAGGGCCGGGGGGCCAACAACTTTACGAGCAGTACTTC.

The J gene is TRBJ1-2, the V gene TRBV4-2, with 8 nucleotides matching TRBD1. This CDR3 comprises 14 residues. V lost 1 base to trimming and J lost 8 bases; unmatched junction nucleotides: 6. Germline assignment: CDR1 LGHNA and CDR2 YNFKEQ. In DNA form, the CDR3 reads TGTGCCAGCAGCCAAGGTGGACAGGGCGACGGCTACACCTTC. This translates into CASSQGGQGDGYTF.